The T cell receptor (beta chain) under discussion was sequenced for a study of CD8 T cells in Susac syndrome. At the level of the study: Sequenced Susac syndrome patients included five or six with clinically active disease and under 10 in remission.

Concerning this clonotype: Its target is not known.

Study-wide results and caveats: The CD4+ T cell repertoires from Susac syndrome exhibited no clonal expansion.

CD8+ and CD4+ T cells from blood underwent TCR beta sequencing. V was shortened by 3 bases and J by 2 bases, with 17 bases between the two germline ends. This CDR3 spans 17 amino acids. Germline CDR1 SNHLY, CDR2 FYNNEI. Random hexamers were used to reverse transcribe the RNA input (about 0.5 to 1 ug). TCRdb re-analysed the immunoSEQ multiplex PCR reads in MiXCR, keeping a single row per CDR3 protein. Here the sample spans approximately 180,000 distinct CDR3 sequences, 90% to 95% being singletons. Sequenced material: CD4+ T cells from PBMCs. The sequence was collected from a human donor with Susac syndrome. V usage is TRBV2 and J usage is TRBJ1-5, with D maybe TRBD1 (5 bases). DNA for the CDR3: TGTGCCAGCAGTGAGCAGGGTTCTGTCAATGGCAATCAGCCCCAGCATTTT. It is translated as CASSEQGSVNGNQPQHF. The variable domain in full, with the rest retrieved from reference TRBV2 and TRBJ1-5, is EPEVTQTPSHQVTQMGQEVILRCVPISNHLYFYWYRQILGQKVEFLVSFYNNEISEKSEIFDDQFSVERPDGSNFTLKIRSTKLEDSAMYFCASSEQGSVNGNQPQHFGDGTRLSIL.